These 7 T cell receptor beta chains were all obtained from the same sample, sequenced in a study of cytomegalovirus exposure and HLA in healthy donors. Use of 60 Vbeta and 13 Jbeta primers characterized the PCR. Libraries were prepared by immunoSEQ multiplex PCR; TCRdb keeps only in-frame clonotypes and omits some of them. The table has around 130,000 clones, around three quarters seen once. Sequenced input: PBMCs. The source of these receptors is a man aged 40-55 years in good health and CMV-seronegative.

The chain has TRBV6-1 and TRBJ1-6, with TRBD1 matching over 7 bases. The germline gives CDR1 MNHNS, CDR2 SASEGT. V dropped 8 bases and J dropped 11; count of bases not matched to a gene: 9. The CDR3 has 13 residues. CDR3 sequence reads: CASSGLGQTPLHF. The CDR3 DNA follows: TGTGCCAGCTCGGGGTTGGGACAGACACCCCTCCACTTT.

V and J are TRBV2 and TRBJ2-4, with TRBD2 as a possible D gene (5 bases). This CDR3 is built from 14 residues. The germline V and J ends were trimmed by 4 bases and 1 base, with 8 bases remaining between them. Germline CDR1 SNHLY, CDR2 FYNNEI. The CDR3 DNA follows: TGTGCCAGCAGTGTGTGGGAGGCCAAAAACATTCAGTACTTC. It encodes CASSVWEAKNIQYF. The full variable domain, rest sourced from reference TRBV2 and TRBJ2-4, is EPEVTQTPSHQVTQMGQEVILRCVPISNHLYFYWYRQILGQKVEFLVSFYNNEISEKSEIFDDQFSVERPDGSNFTLKIRSTKLEDSAMYFCASSVWEAKNIQYFGAGTRLSVL.

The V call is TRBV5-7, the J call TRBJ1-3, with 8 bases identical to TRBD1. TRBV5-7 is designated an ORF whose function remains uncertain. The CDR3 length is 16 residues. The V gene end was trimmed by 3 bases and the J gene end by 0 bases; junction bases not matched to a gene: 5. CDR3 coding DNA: TGTGCCAGCAGCTCGTTGGGACAGGCCTCTGGAAACACCATATATTTT. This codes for CASSSLGQASGNTIYF.

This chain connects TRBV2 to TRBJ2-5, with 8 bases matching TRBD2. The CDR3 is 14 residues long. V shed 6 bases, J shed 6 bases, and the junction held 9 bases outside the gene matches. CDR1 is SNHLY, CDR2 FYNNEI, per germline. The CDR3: CASRAAGDAKTQYF. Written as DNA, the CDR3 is TGTGCCAGCAGAGCAGCGGGAGACGCGAAGACCCAGTACTTC.

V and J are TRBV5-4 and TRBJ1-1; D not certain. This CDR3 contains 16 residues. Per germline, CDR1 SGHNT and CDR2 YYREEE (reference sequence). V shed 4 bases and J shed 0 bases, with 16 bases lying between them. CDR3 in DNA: TGTGCCAGCAGCCCCCGGGGAAGCCTCATGAACACTGAAGCTTTCTTT. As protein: CASSPRGSLMNTEAFF.

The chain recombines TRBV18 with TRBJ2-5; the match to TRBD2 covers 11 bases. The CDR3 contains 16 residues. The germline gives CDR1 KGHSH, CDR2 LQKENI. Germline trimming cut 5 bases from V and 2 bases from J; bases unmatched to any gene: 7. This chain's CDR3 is CASSTLTSGVQETQYF. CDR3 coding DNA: TGTGCCAGCTCAACCTTGACTAGCGGGGTACAAGAGACCCAGTACTTC.

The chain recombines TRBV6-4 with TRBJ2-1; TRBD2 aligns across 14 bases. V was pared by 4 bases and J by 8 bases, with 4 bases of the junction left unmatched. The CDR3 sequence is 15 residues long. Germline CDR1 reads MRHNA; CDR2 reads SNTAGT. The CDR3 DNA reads TGTGCCAGCAGTGCCCGACTAGCGGGAGGGGATGAGCAGTTCTTC. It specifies CASSARLAGGDEQFF.